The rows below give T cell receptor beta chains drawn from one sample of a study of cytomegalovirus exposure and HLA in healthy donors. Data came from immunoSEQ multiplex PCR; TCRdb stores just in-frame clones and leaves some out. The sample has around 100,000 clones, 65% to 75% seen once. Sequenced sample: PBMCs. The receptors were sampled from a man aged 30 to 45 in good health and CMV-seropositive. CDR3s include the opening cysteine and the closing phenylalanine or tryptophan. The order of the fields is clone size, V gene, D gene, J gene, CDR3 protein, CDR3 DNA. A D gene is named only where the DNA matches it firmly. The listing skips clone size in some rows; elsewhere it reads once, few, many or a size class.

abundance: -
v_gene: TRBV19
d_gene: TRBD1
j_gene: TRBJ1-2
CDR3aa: CASSLWTGEGYTF
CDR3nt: TGTGCCAGTAGTCTCTGGACAGGGGAAGGCTACACCTTC

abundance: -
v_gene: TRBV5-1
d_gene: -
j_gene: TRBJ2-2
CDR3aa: CASTEQMNTGELFF
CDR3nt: TGCGCCAGCACGGAACAGATGAACACCGGGGAGCTGTTTTTT

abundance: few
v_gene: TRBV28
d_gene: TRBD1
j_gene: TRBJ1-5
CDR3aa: CASSPQGALGNQPQHF
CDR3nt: TGTGCCAGCAGCCCCCAGGGGGCCCTGGGCAATCAGCCCCAGCATTTT

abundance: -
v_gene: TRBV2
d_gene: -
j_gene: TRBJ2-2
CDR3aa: CASTPTGELFF
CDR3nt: TGTGCCAGCACCCCTACCGGGGAGCTGTTTTTT

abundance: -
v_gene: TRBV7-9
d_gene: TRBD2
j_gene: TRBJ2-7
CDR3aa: CASSFSSGGIYEQYF
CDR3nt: TGTGCCAGCAGCTTTAGCAGCGGGGGTATCTACGAGCAGTACTTC

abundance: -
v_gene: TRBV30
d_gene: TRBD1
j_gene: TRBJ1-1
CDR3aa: CACQLRGQVDTEAFF
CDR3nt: TGTGCCTGTCAACTGCGGGGACAGGTGGATACTGAAGCTTTCTTT

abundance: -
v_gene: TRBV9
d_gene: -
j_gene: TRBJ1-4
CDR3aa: CASSDGAPNEKLFF
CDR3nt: TGTGCCAGCAGCGATGGGGCGCCTAATGAAAAACTGTTTTTT

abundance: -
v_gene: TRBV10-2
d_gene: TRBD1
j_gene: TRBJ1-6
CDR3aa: CASRKGQLNSPLHF
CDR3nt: TGCGCCAGCAGAAAGGGACAGCTTAATTCACCCCTCCACTTT

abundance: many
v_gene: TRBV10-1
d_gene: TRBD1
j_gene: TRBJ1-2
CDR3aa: CASSQGTGGAHGYTF
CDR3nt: TGCGCCAGCAGTCAGGGAACAGGGGGCGCCCATGGCTACACCTTC

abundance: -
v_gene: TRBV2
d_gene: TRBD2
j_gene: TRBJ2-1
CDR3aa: CASRRLAGGDYNEQFF
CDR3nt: TGTGCCAGCAGGAGGCTAGCGGGGGGCGACTACAATGAGCAGTTCTTC

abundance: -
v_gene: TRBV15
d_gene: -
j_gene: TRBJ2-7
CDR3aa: CATSRDLGGGSSYEQYF
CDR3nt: TGTGCCACCAGCAGAGATCTCGGTGGGGGCAGCTCCTACGAGCAGTACTTC

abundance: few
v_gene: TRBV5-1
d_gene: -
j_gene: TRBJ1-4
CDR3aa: CASSLDRVDEKLFF
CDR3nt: TGCGCCAGCAGCTTGGACAGGGTTGATGAAAAACTGTTTTTT

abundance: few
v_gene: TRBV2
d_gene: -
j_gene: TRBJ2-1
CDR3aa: CASVGDYNEQFF
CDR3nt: TGTGCCAGCGTAGGGGACTACAATGAGCAGTTCTTC

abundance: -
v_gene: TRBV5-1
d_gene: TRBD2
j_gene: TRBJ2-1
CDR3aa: CASSSPGGGGANEQFF
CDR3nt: TGCGCCAGCAGCTCCCCGGGGGGCGGGGGGGCCAATGAGCAGTTCTTC

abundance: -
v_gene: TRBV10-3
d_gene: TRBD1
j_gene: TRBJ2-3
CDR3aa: CAIQGGGDTQYF
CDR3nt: TGTGCCATCCAAGGGGGCGGCGATACGCAGTATTTT

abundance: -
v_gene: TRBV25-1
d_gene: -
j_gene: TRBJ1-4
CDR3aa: CASTMTATNEKLFF
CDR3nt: TGTGCCAGCACGATGACAGCAACTAATGAAAAACTGTTTTTT

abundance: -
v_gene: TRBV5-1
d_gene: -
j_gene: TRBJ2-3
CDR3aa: CASTPVQVTDTQYF
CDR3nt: TGCGCCAGCACCCCGGTGCAGGTTACAGATACGCAGTATTTT

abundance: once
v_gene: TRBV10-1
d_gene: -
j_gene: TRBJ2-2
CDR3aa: CATRAGTGELFF
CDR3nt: TGCGCCACCAGGGCGGGCACCGGGGAGCTGTTTTTT

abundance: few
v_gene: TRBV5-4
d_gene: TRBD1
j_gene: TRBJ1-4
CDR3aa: CASSSRRDRKLFF
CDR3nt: TGTGCCAGCAGCTCACGCCGGGACAGAAAACTGTTTTTT